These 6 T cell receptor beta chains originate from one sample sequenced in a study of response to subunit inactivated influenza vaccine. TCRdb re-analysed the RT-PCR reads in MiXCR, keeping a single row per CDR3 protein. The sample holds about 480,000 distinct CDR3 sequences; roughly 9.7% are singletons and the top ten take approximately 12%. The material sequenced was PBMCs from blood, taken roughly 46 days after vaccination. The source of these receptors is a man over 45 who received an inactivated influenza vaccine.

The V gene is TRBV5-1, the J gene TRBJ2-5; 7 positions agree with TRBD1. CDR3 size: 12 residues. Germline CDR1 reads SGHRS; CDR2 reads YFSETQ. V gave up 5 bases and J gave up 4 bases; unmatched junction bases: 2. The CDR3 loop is CASRTGRETQYF. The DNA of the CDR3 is TGCGCCAGCAGGACAGGGCGAGAGACCCAGTACTTC.

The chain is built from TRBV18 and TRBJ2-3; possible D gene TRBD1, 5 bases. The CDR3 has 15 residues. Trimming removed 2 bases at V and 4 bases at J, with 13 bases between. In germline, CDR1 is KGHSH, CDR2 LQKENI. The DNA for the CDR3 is TGTGCCAGCTCACCAAAGTTCTGGGGCCCAGATACGCAGTATTTT. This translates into CASSPKFWGPDTQYF. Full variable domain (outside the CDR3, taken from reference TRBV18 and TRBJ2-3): NAGVMQNPRHLVRRRGQEARLRCSPMKGHSHVYWYRQLPEEGLKFMVYLQKENIIDESGMPKERFSAEFPKEGPSILRIQQVVRGDSAAYFCASSPKFWGPDTQYFGPGTRLTVL.

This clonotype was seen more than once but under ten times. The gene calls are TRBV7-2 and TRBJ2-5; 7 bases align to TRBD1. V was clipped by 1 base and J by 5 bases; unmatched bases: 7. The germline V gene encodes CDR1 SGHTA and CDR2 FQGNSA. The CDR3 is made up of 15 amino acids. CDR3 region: CASSLGAGGRETQYF. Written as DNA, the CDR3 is TGTGCCAGCAGCTTAGGGGCAGGGGGAAGGGAGACCCAGTACTTC.

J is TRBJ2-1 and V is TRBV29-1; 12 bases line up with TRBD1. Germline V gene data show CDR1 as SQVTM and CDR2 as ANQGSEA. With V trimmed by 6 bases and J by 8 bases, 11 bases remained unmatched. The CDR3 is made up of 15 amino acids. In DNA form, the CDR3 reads TGCAGCGTGGAGGTACCGGGACAGGGGGCGCATGAGCAGTTCTTC. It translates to CSVEVPGQGAHEQFF.

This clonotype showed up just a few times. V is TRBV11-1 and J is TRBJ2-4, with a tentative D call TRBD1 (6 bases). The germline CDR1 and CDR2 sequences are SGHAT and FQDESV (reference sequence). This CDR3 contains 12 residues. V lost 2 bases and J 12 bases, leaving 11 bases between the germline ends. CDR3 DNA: TGTGCCAGCAGCTTAATACAGGGCCATCAGTACTTC. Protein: CASSLIQGHQYF.

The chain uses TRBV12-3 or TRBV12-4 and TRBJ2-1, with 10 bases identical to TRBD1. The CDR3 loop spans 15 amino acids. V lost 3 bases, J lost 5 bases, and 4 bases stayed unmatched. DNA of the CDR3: TGTGCCAGCAGTTTGGGACAGGGGTTGCACAATGAGCAGTTCTTC. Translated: CASSLGQGLHNEQFF.